This T cell receptor beta chain was retrieved from a study of T cell clonotyping in hematopoietic cell transplantation. Repertoires were generated with immunoSEQ multiplex PCR, while TCRdb's copy carries only in-frame clones and drops some. The sample records several thousand clones, approximately 89% being singletons. V lost 3 bases and J lost 4, with 10 bases in between. The CDR3 runs 13 residues. The germline V gene encodes CDR1 LNHDA and CDR2 SQIVND (reference sequence). Recipients were bled about 28 days pretransplant and at posttransplant days 30, 100, 180. As regards this clone: The antigen is undetermined.

Overall study findings and caveats: At the given depth, recipient repertoires were over 95% de novo clonotypes. Higher Inverse Simpson Index values in graft donor and pretransplant recipient predicted broader posttransplant TCR diversity. No sorting was done, leaving CD4 and CD8 contributions mixed.

The specimen comprised peripheral blood mononuclear cells, sampled 100 days after allogeneic stem cell transplant. The chain joins TRBV19 to TRBJ2-7; D is unclear. The origin of this receptor is a male patient aged 70 to 80 who had an allogeneic stem cell transplant from an unrelated donor, so T cells may come from the graft donor. Some clones in this sample may be carry-over from other donors' samples. Written as DNA, the CDR3 is TGTGCCAGTAGTATCCGGATTTCATACGAGCAGTACTTC. Protein: CASSIRISYEQYF.